The 21 T cell receptor beta chains given below trace back to one sample, sequenced in a study of T-cell reconstitution after alpha-beta-depleted transplantation in children (dated by TCRdb to the mid-2010s). Libraries were prepared through PCR. The reads were generated on an Illumina HiSeq 2500. Molecular barcoding was employed in the preparation of TCR libraries, with unique molecular identifiers being used to normalize TCRbeta repertoire quantification. TCRdb itself trimmed the public reads at Q25 with fastp, ran MiXCR and retained productive beta chains. Duplicate CDR3 protein sequences are folded into a single record with the most common DNA and genes. The sample has around 490,000 distinct CDR3 sequences on record, approximately 10% of them singletons. The top ten clones comprise around 13% of the sample. The treatment or condition label, as the study defines it: allogeneic hematopoietic cell transplantation with graft depleted of TCRalphabeta T cells and CD19 B cells.

The sequencing here drew on PBMCs, mostly from graft donor cells, taken 180 days after TCRalphabeta/CD19-depleted stem cell transplant. The receptors were sampled from a female patient aged 2 to 10 who had a stem cell transplant for aplastic anemia, so the T cells may come from the graft donor.

The chain carries TRBV13 and TRBJ1-2; D gene uncertain. This CDR3 has 13 amino acids. Trimming cost V 7 bases and J 1 base, with 10 bases left between them. In germline, CDR1 is PRHDT, CDR2 FYEKMQ (reference sequence). The CDR3: CASTSLDNYGYTF. CDR3 coding DNA: TGTGCCAGCACCAGCTTAGATAACTATGGCTACACCTTC.

This clonotype was detected a few times. The genes are TRBV11-3 and TRBJ2-5; unclear D gene. The germline gives CDR1 SGHNT, CDR2 YENEEA. V was clipped by 5 bases and J by 5 bases, with 12 bases between them. This CDR3 contains 13 residues. In nucleotides, the CDR3 is TGTGCCAGCAGCCAGAGTCAGGTGGAGACCCAGTACTTC. Translation gives CASSQSQVETQYF.

This clonotype was found a few times. This chain links TRBV2 with TRBJ1-1; 7 bases map to TRBD1. Looked up from germline, CDR1 is SNHLY and CDR2 is FYNNEI. This CDR3 comprises 14 residues. V trimming: 5 bases; J trimming: 4 bases; junction bases outside the gene matches: 7. The CDR3 sequence: CASSNRGPGTEAFF. CDR3 DNA sequence: TGTGCCAGCAGTAACAGGGGTCCGGGCACTGAAGCTTTCTTT.

The V call is TRBV12-3 or TRBV12-4, the J call TRBJ1-1, with 7 positions matching TRBD1. The CDR3 runs 15 residues. V was pared by 6 bases and J by 4 bases, with 11 bases of the junction left unmatched. CDR3 sequence: CASSYGRTGTTEAFF. The CDR3 region has the DNA TGTGCCAGCAGCTATGGGAGGACAGGCACCACTGAAGCTTTCTTT.

The chain joins TRBV7-2 to TRBJ2-5, with D possibly matching TRBD2 (5 bases). From germline, CDR1 is SGHTA and CDR2 FQGNSA. The V gene lost 1 base and the J gene lost 5 bases, with 20 bases spanning the gap. The CDR3 has 17 amino acids. Written as DNA, the CDR3 is TGTGCCAGCAGCTTAGGCCCACTTATAGCGAGGTCGGAGACCCAGTACTTC. This codes for CASSLGPLIARSETQYF.

The V gene is TRBV7-9, the J gene TRBJ2-1; the match to TRBD2 covers 9 bases. The CDR3 totals 15 residues. Germline V gives CDR1 SEHNR, CDR2 FQNEAQ (reference sequence). V dropped 4 bases and J dropped 9; count of bases not matched to a gene: 10. The CDR3 sequence: CASSSIAGASVEQFF. The CDR3 DNA is TGTGCCAGCAGCTCAATAGCGGGAGCCAGTGTTGAGCAGTTCTTC.

This clonotype was counted only a few times. V and J are TRBV19 and TRBJ2-3, with TRBD2 matching 9 bases. Trimming at V came to 5 bases and at J to 3 bases, leaving 12 bases not matched to a gene. The CDR3 runs to 17 residues. CDR1 and CDR2 (germline): LNHDA, SQIVND (reference sequence). The CDR3 coding sequence is TGTGCCAGTAGTCGCGGGGGGGACTATGCACGTACAGATACGCAGTATTTT. Its translation: CASSRGGDYARTDTQYF.

The chain carries TRBV7-9 and TRBJ1-4; the D is unclear. This CDR3 comprises 13 residues. The germline V gene encodes CDR1 SEHNR and CDR2 FQNEAQ (reference sequence). Trimming stripped 7 bases from V and 0 bases from J, with 6 bases between. Here the CDR3 reads CASTVSTNEKLFF. CDR3 DNA sequence: TGTGCCAGCACGGTGTCAACTAATGAAAAACTGTTTTTT.

The genes are TRBV4-2 and TRBJ2-5; the match to TRBD2 covers 12 bases. Germline CDR1 reads LGHNA; CDR2 reads YNFKEQ. CDR3 length: 20 amino acids. The trim removed 0 bases at V and 6 bases at J, leaving 17 bases unmatched. The CDR3 sequence is CASSQDLMWLAGGDGKTQYF. The CDR3 coding sequence is TGTGCCAGCAGCCAAGATCTGATGTGGCTAGCGGGAGGGGACGGGAAGACCCAGTACTTC.

This sequence joins TRBV7-3 and TRBJ2-1; 8 positions match TRBD2. The CDR3 is 16 residues long. V gave up 5 bases and J gave up 5 bases; unmatched junction bases: 11. Germline loops: CDR1 SGHTA, CDR2 FQGTGA. CDR3 coding DNA: TGTGCCAGCAGCCGGAGGGGAGCGGGGGTTGACAATGAGCAGTTCTTC. It encodes CASSRRGAGVDNEQFF.

The chain employs TRBV6-2 or TRBV6-3 and TRBJ2-3; D uncertain. This CDR3 is built from 12 residues. Per the germline V gene, CDR1 is MNHEY and CDR2 is SVGEGT. V was clipped by 2 bases and J by 11 bases, with 11 bases between them. CDR3 amino acids: CASSYLAVRQYF. CDR3 nucleotide sequence: TGTGCCAGCAGTTACCTGGCAGTCCGGCAGTATTTT.

The table lists this clonotype with many counts. The chain is built from TRBV11-2 and TRBJ2-5, with D hard to call. The CDR3 is 13 residues long. Germline V gene data show CDR1 as SGHAT and CDR2 as FQNNGV. Between the trimmed V and J ends, which lost 2 bases and 6 bases, there was a span of 10 bases. The CDR3 DNA follows: TGTGCCAGCAGCTTAATGTTGCGTCAGACCCAGTACTTC. It yields the protein CASSLMLRQTQYF.

In this sample, this clonotype turned up a few times. This chain joins TRBV28 and TRBJ2-2; TRBD2 matches at 12 bases. This CDR3 contains 18 residues. The V gene's germline CDR1 is MDHEN and CDR2 SYDVKM. V was clipped by 1 base and J by 7 bases; unmatched bases: 10. The CDR3 reads CASSLSSTSGGRYGELFF. CDR3 DNA sequence: TGTGCCAGCAGTTTATCTTCGACTAGCGGGGGCCGATACGGGGAGCTGTTTTTT.

This clonotype was counted only a few times. The CDR3 sequence is CASSQDRDRGNEQYF. For the CDR3, the DNA is TGCGCCAGCAGCCAAGATCGGGACAGGGGCAACGAGCAGTACTTC. The chain employs TRBV4-3 and TRBJ2-7; 10 bases are a match to TRBD1. The V gene's germline CDR1 is LGHNA and CDR2 YSLEER. The CDR3 extends over 15 amino acids. The V and J ends lost 0 bases and 5 bases, in that order; junction bases with no gene match: 4.

This clonotype was observed a few times. This chain uses TRBV18 with TRBJ1-1, with D perhaps matching TRBD1 (5 bases). CDR3 length: 14 amino acids. Germline V gives CDR1 KGHSH, CDR2 LQKENI. The germline V and J ends were trimmed by 2 bases and 4 bases, with 11 bases remaining between them. The CDR3 protein is CASSPRAGRTEAFF. The CDR3 region has the DNA TGTGCCAGCTCACCAAGAGCAGGGCGCACTGAAGCTTTCTTT.

This clonotype was recorded many times. V is TRBV7-9 and J is TRBJ2-5, with 10 positions matching TRBD1. The CDR3 has 15 residues. Germline CDR1 is SEHNR and CDR2 is FQNEAQ (reference sequence). The ends lost 4 bases at V and 1 base at J; junction bases unmatched: 3. CDR3 in amino acids: CASSYRTGGQETQYF. The CDR3 DNA is TGTGCCAGCAGCTACAGGACAGGGGGCCAAGAGACCCAGTACTTC.

This clonotype turned up a few times. The chain couples TRBV10-1 to TRBJ2-3, with TRBD2 matching 8 bases. The CDR3 covers 16 residues. The J segment lost 0 bases and the V segment lost 3 bases, leaving 5 bases of the junction unmatched. Germline CDR1 and CDR2: WNHNN and SYGVQD (reference sequence). The CDR3 sequence is CASSEWSSGSTDTQYF. The CDR3 nucleotides are TGCGCCAGCAGTGAATGGTCTAGCGGGAGCACAGATACGCAGTATTTT.

The chain couples TRBV6-2 or TRBV6-3 to TRBJ2-7, with 8 nucleotides matching TRBD1. This CDR3 is 15 amino acids long. Unmatched junction bases numbered 12, after V lost 8 bases and J lost 3 bases. Germline lookup yields CDR1 MNHEY and CDR2 SVGEGT. This CDR3 is CASGFGRGRDYEQYF. CDR3 in DNA: TGTGCCAGCGGTTTCGGCAGGGGGCGAGACTACGAGCAGTACTTC.

Many counts were recorded for this clonotype. The rearrangement links TRBV6-2 or TRBV6-3 to TRBJ1-1, with D maybe TRBD1 (6 bases). Looked up from germline, CDR1 is MNHEY and CDR2 is SVGEGT. V was trimmed by 2 bases and J by 3 bases, leaving 16 bases between them. The CDR3 is made up of 16 amino acids. The CDR3 DNA is TGTGCCAGCAGTTACCTGTTTGGCAGGGGACACACTGAAGCTTTCTTT. Translated, it gives CASSYLFGRGHTEAFF.

The V and J genes are TRBV28 and TRBJ1-2, with 8 nucleotides matching TRBD1. The V segment lost 5 bases and the J segment 4 bases; nucleotides outside the gene matches: 9. Germline CDR1 reads MDHEN; CDR2 reads SYDVKM. This CDR3 comprises 15 residues. The DNA for the CDR3 is TGTGCCAGCAGTCCGCCCCAGGGGGCAGGCTATGGCTACACCTTC. The encoded protein is CASSPPQGAGYGYTF.

This clonotype was observed a few times. The chain joins TRBV6-5 to TRBJ1-2, with D uncertain. The CDR3 totals 12 residues. V was shortened by 6 bases and J by 2 bases, with 7 bases between the two germline ends. The germline CDR1 and CDR2 sequences are MNHEY and SVGAGI. CDR3: CASSKTNYGYTF. The DNA for the CDR3 is TGTGCCAGCAGCAAAACCAACTATGGCTACACCTTC.